Each of the 19 T cell receptor beta chains below was sequenced from the same sample in a study of T cells in Graves' hyperthyroidism and ophthalmopathy. Regions amplified from RNA transcripts were the TCR beta CDR3 regions. HTBI primers drove first-round RT-PCR of the TCR CDR3. TCRdb reanalysed the multiplex PCR reads using MiXCR and keeps one entry per CDR3 protein. Of 300,000 to 350,000 distinct CDR3 sequences in the sample, approximately 15% are singletons; the top ten hold about 22%. The source material was blood. These receptor sequences come from a woman aged 25 to 39 with Graves' hyperthyroidism.

There are a few counts of this clonotype. The chain has TRBV7-8 and TRBJ1-1; a possible D gene is TRBD1 (6 bases). The ends were cut back, 5 bases at V and 2 bases at J, with 18 bases in the middle. The CDR3 runs to 16 residues. Germline loops: CDR1 SGHVS, CDR2 FQNEAQ. For the CDR3, the DNA is TGTGCCAGCAGCCCCGCCCCGGGGGCTGCCAACACTGAAGCTTTCTTT. Amino acid sequence: CASSPAPGAANTEAFF.

The J gene is TRBJ2-1, the V gene TRBV5-6; the D is unclear. Trimming took off 1 base at V and 10 bases at J, with 9 bases between the two ends. The CDR3 covers 12 residues. Germline CDR1 is SGHDT and CDR2 is YYEEEE. The CDR3 bases are TGTGCCAGCAGCTTGAACGTGAGGGAGCAGTTCTTC. Translation: CASSLNVREQFF.

There are many counts of this clonotype. This rearrangement joins TRBV2 to TRBJ2-3; a possible D gene is TRBD2 (6 bases). CDR3 length: 14 amino acids. Germline assignment: CDR1 SNHLY and CDR2 FYNNEI. Between the trimmed V and J ends, which lost 2 bases and 3 bases, there was a span of 9 bases. The DNA of the CDR3 is TGTGCCAGCAGTGAATTGGGGAGGACAGATACGCAGTATTTT. Encoded protein: CASSELGRTDTQYF.

This clonotype occurred a few times. V usage is TRBV6-4 and J usage is TRBJ2-2, with 7 positions matching TRBD1. Per germline, CDR1 MRHNA and CDR2 SNTAGT. J was trimmed by 0 bases and V by 10 bases; bases with no gene match: 8. The CDR3 sequence is 15 residues long. CDR3 in DNA: TGTGCCAACAGCCGGGACAGAGCGAACACCGGGGAGCTGTTTTTT. Amino acid sequence: CANSRDRANTGELFF.

Comment on this clonotype: A much bigger clone sits one base away, suggesting this may be a read error. This chain joins TRBV7-2 and TRBJ1-5, with 8 positions matching TRBD1. The CDR3 length is 14 residues. From germline, CDR1 is SGHTA and CDR2 FQGNSA. J lost 7 bases, V lost 8 bases, and 10 bases had no gene match. The CDR3 bases are TGTGCCAGCGGCCCTCGGACAGGGAACCAGCCCCAGCATTTT. Translation: CASGPRTGNQPQHF. Full variable domain (remainder filled in from reference TRBV7-2 and TRBJ1-5): GAGVSQSPSNKVTEKGKDVELRCDPISGHTALYWYRQSLGQGLEFLIYFQGNSAPDKSGLPSDRFSAERTGGSVSTLTIQRTQQEDSAVYLCASGPRTGNQPQHFGDGTRLSIL.

This clonotype has at least ten counts. The chain has TRBV20-1 and TRBJ2-4, with D possibly TRBD2 on 6 matching bases. From germline, CDR1 is DFQATT and CDR2 SNEGSKA (reference sequence). V was clipped by 7 bases and J by 5 bases, with 12 bases between them. This CDR3 contains 12 residues. The CDR3 spells CSGRWGENIQYF. The CDR3 coding sequence is TGCAGTGGCCGGTGGGGGGAAAACATTCAGTACTTC.

This clonotype has at least ten counts. The V gene is TRBV20-1, the J gene TRBJ2-3; D is unclear. This CDR3 region has 11 residues. Germline assignment: CDR1 DFQATT and CDR2 SNEGSKA (reference sequence). V dropped 3 bases and J dropped 5 bases, with 6 bases sitting between them. CDR3 nucleotides: TGCAGTGCTAGGATCGAAGATACGCAGTATTTT. Protein product: CSARIEDTQYF.

This clonotype came up many times. The chain is built from TRBV2 and TRBJ1-1, with D tentatively TRBD1 (5 bases). The CDR3 has 14 amino acids. CDR1 SNHLY and CDR2 FYNNEI come from the germline V gene. Trimming took off 8 bases at V and 0 bases at J, with 13 bases between the two ends. CDR3 bases: TGTGCCAGCTACCGACAGCCGATGAACACTGAAGCTTTCTTT. This translates into CASYRQPMNTEAFF.

This rearrangement joins TRBV30 to TRBJ2-1; D unclear. V was cut by 1 base and J by 5 bases, with 3 bases left in between. CDR3 size: 11 residues. CDR1 GTSNPN and CDR2 SVGIG come from the germline V gene (reference sequence). The CDR3 DNA reads as TGTGCCTGGAGTGGTAACAATGAGCAGTTCTTC. This translates into CAWSGNNEQFF.

The rearrangement uses TRBV9 and TRBJ2-3; a possible D gene is TRBD2 (5 bases). The CDR3 is made up of 16 amino acids. CDR1 is SGDLS, CDR2 YYNGEE, per germline. Trimming took 5 bases from V and 4 from J, leaving 20 bases between them. CDR3 sequence reads: CASSQRGNGGADTQYF. The CDR3 nucleotides read TGTGCCAGCAGTCAACGGGGAAACGGCGGAGCAGATACGCAGTATTTT.

This clonotype has ten or more counts. The V call is TRBV19, the J call TRBJ1-2; TRBD1 agrees at 12 bases. The CDR3 extends over 14 amino acids. Germline V gene data show CDR1 as LNHDA and CDR2 as SQIVND (reference sequence). Unmatched junction bases numbered 2, after V lost 3 bases and J lost 6 bases. CDR3 region: CASSMGQGANGYTF. CDR3 in DNA: TGTGCCAGTAGTATGGGACAGGGGGCAAATGGCTACACCTTC.

This clonotype was recorded at least ten times. This sequence joins TRBV7-2 and TRBJ2-1; a weak D match, TRBD1 (5 bases). The CDR3 runs to 12 residues. The germline gives CDR1 SGHTA, CDR2 FQGNSA. The V and J ends lost 5 bases and 10 bases respectively, with 12 bases between them. CDR3: CASSKSGYEQFF. The CDR3 DNA reads as TGTGCCAGCAGCAAATCAGGGTACGAGCAGTTCTTC.

The DNA for the CDR3 is TGTGCCTGGGCCCTGGGGCGCTCCTCTGGAAACACCATATATTTT. Residues: CAWALGRSSGNTIYF. The chain is built from TRBV30 and TRBJ1-3, with D tentatively TRBD1 (5 bases). Per germline, CDR1 GTSNPN and CDR2 SVGIG (reference sequence). V lost 5 bases and J 0 bases, leaving 14 bases between the germline ends. There are 15 residues in the CDR3.

This clonotype was observed at least ten times. The V gene is TRBV2, the J gene TRBJ1-5; TRBD1 agrees at 9 bases. This CDR3 comprises 15 residues. V trimming: 4 bases; J trimming: 6 bases; junction bases outside the gene matches: 7. In germline, CDR1 is SNHLY, CDR2 FYNNEI. This CDR3 reads CASSVGQGLLQPQHF. DNA of the CDR3: TGTGCCAGCAGTGTAGGACAGGGGTTACTTCAGCCCCAGCATTTT.

V and J are TRBV13 and TRBJ2-1; 8 bases align to TRBD2. Looked up from germline, CDR1 is PRHDT and CDR2 is FYEKMQ (reference sequence). CDR3 size: 14 residues. V dropped 3 bases and J dropped 5; count of bases not matched to a gene: 3. CDR3 DNA sequence: TGTGCCAGCAGCTTGACTAGCGAGGACAATGAGCAGTTCTTC. Protein product: CASSLTSEDNEQFF.

This clonotype came up a few times. J is TRBJ2-7 and V is TRBV20-1; D may match TRBD1 or TRBD2 (5 bases each). Trimming cost V 3 bases and J 5 bases, with 23 bases left between them. Germline lookup yields CDR1 DFQATT and CDR2 SNEGSKA (reference sequence). The CDR3 length is 16 residues. Here the CDR3 DNA reads TGCAGTGCTAGCCCCTCAGGGAGACAGTACCTGGACGAGCAGTACTTC. Translation gives CSASPSGRQYLDEQYF.

The gene calls are TRBV5-1 and TRBJ2-1; 13 bases are shared with TRBD2. The junction had 19 bases not matched to a gene; V was cut back by 0 bases and J by 10 bases. CDR1 is SGHRS, CDR2 YFSETQ, per germline. CDR3 length: 20 residues. CDR3 loop: CASSLAGELAGGPSRNEQFF. The CDR3 DNA is TGCGCCAGCAGCTTGGCTGGGGAACTAGCGGGAGGGCCCTCCAGGAACGAGCAGTTCTTC.

This rearrangement joins TRBV20-1 to TRBJ2-4; 7 bases fit TRBD2. The germline V gene encodes CDR1 DFQATT and CDR2 SNEGSKA (reference sequence). CDR3 size: 17 residues. With 0 bases clipped from V and 0 bases from J, the junction kept 8 bases outside the gene matches. The CDR3 here is CSARDRSSGLAKNIQYF. The DNA for the CDR3 is TGCAGTGCTAGAGATCGGTCTAGCGGACTAGCCAAAAACATTCAGTACTTC.

The CDR3 DNA follows: TGTGCCAGTAGTATCTTCTTCGGCGGAACCACAGATACGCAGTATTTT. It yields the protein CASSIFFGGTTDTQYF. The chain links TRBV19 to TRBJ2-3; D uncertain. V lost 3 bases and J 2 bases, leaving 15 bases between the germline ends. Per the germline V gene, CDR1 is LNHDA and CDR2 is SQIVND (reference sequence). CDR3 length: 16 residues.